Below, 17 T cell receptor beta chains from the same sample are listed, as sequenced in a study of T cell changes during pregnancy in multiple sclerosis. Sequencing used immunoSEQ multiplex PCR; TCRdb keeps in-frame clones, though not all of them. Here the sample spans about 26,000 clones, nearly 90% being singletons. The sample here was CD8+ T cells from peripheral blood mononuclear cells, taken in the second trimester of pregnancy. These receptors all stem from a female donor with multiple sclerosis, enrolled in a pregnancy study.

Comment on this clone: A far larger clone is one base from this, pointing to a likely read error. The chain joins TRBV4-2 to TRBJ1-5; 8 nucleotides agree with TRBD1. Per the germline V gene, CDR1 is LGHNA and CDR2 is YNFKEQ. The V gene end was trimmed by 1 base and the J gene end by 5 bases; junction bases not matched to a gene: 7. This CDR3 is built from 16 residues. CDR3 nucleotides: TGTGCCAGCAGCCAAGGCGGGACAGGTAGGGATCAGCCCCAGCATTTT. It translates to CASSQGGTGRDQPQHF.

The chain combines TRBV4-3 with TRBJ2-7, with D possibly TRBD2 on 6 matching bases. Germline V lookup: CDR1 LGHNA, CDR2 YSLEER. With 1 base removed from V and 3 bases from J, the gap between germline ends came to 10 bases. The CDR3 spans 14 residues. The DNA for the CDR3 is TGCGCCAGCAGCCAAGCGGAGGGGCGCTACGAGCAGTACTTC. It specifies CASSQAEGRYEQYF.

V is TRBV27 and J is TRBJ2-2, with a tentative D call TRBD2 (6 bases). This CDR3 region has 19 residues. V lost 5 bases, J lost 2 bases, and 24 bases lay in between. The germline CDR1 and CDR2 sequences are MNHEY and SMNVEV (reference sequence). The CDR3 loop is CASSGRTGTPILNTGELFF. CDR3 coding DNA: TGTGCCAGCAGTGGACGTACTGGGACTCCTATTTTAAACACCGGGGAGCTGTTTTTT.

The chain is built from TRBV13 and TRBJ2-4, with a possible D match to TRBD2 (5 bases). V lost 5 bases and J 0 bases, leaving 14 bases between the germline ends. Germline V gene data show CDR1 as PRHDT and CDR2 as FYEKMQ (reference sequence). CDR3 length: 16 amino acids. CDR3: CASSTKGREAKNIQYF. As DNA, the CDR3 is TGTGCCAGCAGCACCAAAGGACGGGAAGCCAAAAACATTCAGTACTTC.

The chain combines TRBV9 with TRBJ2-1; TRBD2 agrees at 7 bases. CDR3 length: 19 residues. The germline gives CDR1 SGDLS, CDR2 YYNGEE. V was clipped by 4 bases and J by 10 bases; unmatched bases: 26. CDR3 DNA: TGTGCCAGCAGCCTCCCGAGGGGCCCCCAGGGCGGGGGATACGACGAGCAGTTCTTC. Translating gives CASSLPRGPQGGGYDEQFF.

The chain's CDR3 is CASSTRDIPYEQYF. The CDR3 nucleotides read TGCGCCAGCAGCACCCGGGACATCCCCTACGAGCAGTACTTC. This chain joins TRBV5-1 and TRBJ2-7, with a tentative D call TRBD1 (6 bases). The length of the CDR3 is 14 residues. Trimming removed 4 bases at V and 2 bases at J, with 13 bases between. In germline, CDR1 is SGHRS, CDR2 YFSETQ. Drawing the rest from reference TRBV5-1 and TRBJ2-7, the complete variable domain is KAGVTQTPRYLIKTRGQQVTLSCSPISGHRSVSWYQQTPGQGLQFLFEYFSETQRNKGNFPGRFSGRQFSNSRSEMNVSTLELGDSALYLCASSTRDIPYEQYFGPGTRLTVT.

The CDR3 nucleotides read TGTGCCAGCAGTTTAGTGCCACAGTACGAGCAGTACTTC. Its translation: CASSLVPQYEQYF. V and J are TRBV2 and TRBJ2-7; D not resolved. V was pared by 5 bases and J by 4 bases, with 12 bases between. The CDR3 is 13 residues long. Per germline, CDR1 SNHLY and CDR2 FYNNEI.

The chain has TRBV29-1 and TRBJ1-2; no clear D gene. Germline V lookup: CDR1 SQVTM, CDR2 ANQGSEA. V was pared by 1 base and J by 4 bases, with 16 bases between. This CDR3 contains 15 residues. CDR3 amino acids: CSVEASLGGSYGYTF. In DNA, the CDR3 is TGCAGCGTTGAAGCCTCGTTGGGAGGGAGCTATGGCTACACCTTC.

This clone was observed a single time. V usage is TRBV14 and J usage is TRBJ2-5; TRBD1 matches 9 bases. V dropped 5 bases and J dropped 3; count of bases not matched to a gene: 13. Per the germline V gene, CDR1 is SGHDN and CDR2 is FVKESK. This CDR3 contains 17 residues. CDR3 DNA: TGTGCCAGCAGCGAGTCCCTGGAGGGACAGGGAAAAGAGACCCAGTACTTC. Protein product: CASSESLEGQGKETQYF.

J is TRBJ2-5 and V is TRBV2; tentatively, D is TRBD2 (7 bases). Judging by the DNA end, TRBJ2-7 fits better; the J call may be wrong. This CDR3 is built from 12 residues. Per germline, CDR1 SNHLY and CDR2 FYNNEI. The CDR3, as DNA: TGTGCCAGCACGGGGGGCGCCTACGAGCAGTACTTC. It specifies CASTGGAYEQYF.

This chain joins TRBV7-9 and TRBJ2-6; 8 bases agree with TRBD1. Germline-derived CDR1 and CDR2 are SEHNR and FQNEAQ (reference sequence). CDR3 length: 15 amino acids. The junction had 2 bases not matched to a gene; V was cut back by 5 bases and J by 2 bases. Written as DNA, the CDR3 is TGTGCCAGCAGCACACAGGGGGCTGGGGCCAACGTCCTGACTTTC. This codes for CASSTQGAGANVLTF.

By sample share, this clone is medium-sized (0.01 to 0.1%). The V and J genes are TRBV15 and TRBJ2-7, with 7 nucleotides matching TRBD1. The CDR3 sequence is 14 residues long. Germline CDR1 and CDR2: LNHNV and YYDKDF (reference sequence). Unmatched junction bases numbered 9, after V lost 4 bases and J lost 6 bases. The CDR3 spells CATSIYRGTAEQYF. Here the CDR3 DNA reads TGTGCCACCAGCATCTACAGGGGTACCGCCGAGCAGTACTTC.

V gene TRBV11-2 combines with J gene TRBJ2-5; TRBD1 aligns across 8 bases. The CDR3 runs 19 residues. The germline V gene has CDR1 SGHAT and CDR2 FQNNGV. J gave up 4 bases and V 2 bases, and 18 bases lay outside the gene matches. This CDR3 reads CASSLIATGATRILETQYF. DNA of the CDR3: TGTGCCAGCAGCTTAATAGCGACAGGGGCGACCCGTATTCTAGAGACCCAGTACTTC.

J is TRBJ2-7 and V is TRBV2; the match to TRBD1 covers 7 bases. V trimming: 8 bases; J trimming: 2 bases; junction bases outside the gene matches: 15. The CDR3 is made up of 16 amino acids. Germline loops: CDR1 SNHLY, CDR2 FYNNEI. DNA for the CDR3: TGTGCCAGCGCTGATTCCGGGACAGAAATCACCTACGAGCAGTACTTC. Translation gives CASADSGTEITYEQYF.

The genes are TRBV19 and TRBJ2-3; weak D call: TRBD2 (6 bases). The CDR3 covers 15 residues. V gave up 2 bases and J gave up 1 base, with 10 bases separating them. Germline loops: CDR1 LNHDA, CDR2 SQIVND (reference sequence). The CDR3 sequence is CASSISVAGTDTQYF. For the CDR3, the DNA is TGTGCCAGTAGTATATCCGTAGCGGGCACAGATACGCAGTATTTT.

The chain carries TRBV25-1 and TRBJ1-5; 8 bases are a match to TRBD1. The germline V gene encodes CDR1 MGHDK and CDR2 SYGVNS. J was trimmed by 4 bases and V by 5 bases; bases with no gene match: 4. The CDR3 has 14 residues. This CDR3 is CASSPRQGNQPQHF. DNA for the CDR3: TGTGCCAGCAGTCCCAGACAGGGGAATCAGCCCCAGCATTTT.

The V call is TRBV2, the J call TRBJ2-6; D might be TRBD1 (6 bases). CDR1 and CDR2 from the germline V gene are SNHLY and FYNNEI. This CDR3 is 15 amino acids long. Trimming pared 6 bases from V and 1 base from J, leaving 10 bases between. CDR3 coding DNA: TGTGCCAGCAGCAAACAGGGTTCTGGGGCCAACGTCCTGACTTTC. It specifies CASSKQGSGANVLTF.